This TCR beta chain came from a study of blood T cell repertoires in COVID-19. In the study's own analysis: Nucleated cell number was recorded as an estimate derived from reference gene primer amplification. Assay used: immunoSEQ multiplex PCR; TCRdb lists only in-frame clones, some missing. Clone size and the V and J calls come from that table; the DNA yielded D and trimming. The sample holds tens of thousands of clones; roughly 78% are singletons and the top ten take more than 30%. This clone was counted only a few times. The V gene's germline CDR1 is SGDLS and CDR2 YYNGEE. The CDR3 covers 14 residues. V dropped 0 bases and J dropped 5; count of bases not matched to a gene: 4.

The receptor was isolated from a human donor in a cohort sampled during active COVID-19. Sequenced material: peripheral blood. The V call is TRBV9, the J call TRBJ2-7, with 8 nucleotides matching TRBD1. CDR3 amino acids: CASSVGQGFNEQYF. CDR3 bases: TGTGCCAGCAGCGTAGGACAGGGGTTCAACGAGCAGTACTTC.